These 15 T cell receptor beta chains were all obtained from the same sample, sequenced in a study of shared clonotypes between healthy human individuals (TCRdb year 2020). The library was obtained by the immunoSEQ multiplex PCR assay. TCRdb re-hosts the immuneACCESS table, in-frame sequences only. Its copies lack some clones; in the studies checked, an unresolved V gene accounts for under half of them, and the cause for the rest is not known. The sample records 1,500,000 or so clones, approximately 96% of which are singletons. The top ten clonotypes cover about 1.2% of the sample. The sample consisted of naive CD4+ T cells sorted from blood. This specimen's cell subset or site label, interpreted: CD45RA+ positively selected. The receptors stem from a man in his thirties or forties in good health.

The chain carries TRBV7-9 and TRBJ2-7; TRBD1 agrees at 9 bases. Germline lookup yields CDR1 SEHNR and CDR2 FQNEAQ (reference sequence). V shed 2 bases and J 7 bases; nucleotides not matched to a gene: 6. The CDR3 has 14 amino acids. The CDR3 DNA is TGTGCCAGCAGCTTATTCGGGACAGGGAGAGAGCAGTACTTC. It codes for CASSLFGTGREQYF.

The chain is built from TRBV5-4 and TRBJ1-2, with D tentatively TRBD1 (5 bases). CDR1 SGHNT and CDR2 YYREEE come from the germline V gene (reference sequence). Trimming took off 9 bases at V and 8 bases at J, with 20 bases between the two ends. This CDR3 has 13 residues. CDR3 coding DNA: TGTGCCACCTGGGGCAGGAACTCTCTCGGCTACACCTTC. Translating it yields CATWGRNSLGYTF.

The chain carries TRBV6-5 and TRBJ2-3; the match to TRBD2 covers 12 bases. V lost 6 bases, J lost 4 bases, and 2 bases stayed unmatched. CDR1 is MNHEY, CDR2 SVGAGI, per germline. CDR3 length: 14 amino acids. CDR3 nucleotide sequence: TGTGCCAGCAGCGGACTAGCGGGATCAGATACGCAGTATTTT. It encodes CASSGLAGSDTQYF.

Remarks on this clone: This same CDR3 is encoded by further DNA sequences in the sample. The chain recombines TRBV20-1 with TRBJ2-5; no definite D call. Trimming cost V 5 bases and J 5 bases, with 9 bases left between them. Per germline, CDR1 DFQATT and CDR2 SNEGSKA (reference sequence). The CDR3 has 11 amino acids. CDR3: CSALGRETQYF. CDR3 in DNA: TGCAGTGCTTTAGGGCGGGAGACCCAGTACTTC.

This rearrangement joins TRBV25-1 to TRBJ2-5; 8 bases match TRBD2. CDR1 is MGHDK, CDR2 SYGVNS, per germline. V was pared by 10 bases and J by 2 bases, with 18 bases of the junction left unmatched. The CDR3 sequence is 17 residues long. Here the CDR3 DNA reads TGTGCCACCAGAGTTATGGAGACTAGCGCAACTCAAGAGACCCAGTACTTC. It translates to CATRVMETSATQETQYF. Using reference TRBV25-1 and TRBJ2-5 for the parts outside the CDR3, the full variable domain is EADIYQTPRYLVIGTGKKITLECSQTMGHDKMYWYQQDPGMELHLIHYSYGVNSTEKGDLSSESTVSRIRTEHFPLTLESARPSHTSQYLCATRVMETSATQETQYFGPGTRLLVL.

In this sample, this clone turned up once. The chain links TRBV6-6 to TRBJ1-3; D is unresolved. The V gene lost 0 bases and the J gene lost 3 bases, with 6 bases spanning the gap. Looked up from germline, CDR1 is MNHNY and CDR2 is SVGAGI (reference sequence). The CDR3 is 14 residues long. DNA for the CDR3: TGTGCCAGCAGTTACTCGATTCTTGGAAACACCATATATTTT. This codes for CASSYSILGNTIYF.

CDR3 nucleotides: TGTGCCAGCAGCCAAGACTCAAGGGGAGAGACCCAGTACTTC. This encodes CASSQDSRGETQYF. The rearrangement links TRBV4-2 to TRBJ2-5; a possible D gene is TRBD1 (5 bases). The CDR3 consists of 14 residues. Germline CDR1 reads LGHNA; CDR2 reads YNFKEQ. Trimming stripped 0 bases from V and 4 bases from J, with 9 bases between.

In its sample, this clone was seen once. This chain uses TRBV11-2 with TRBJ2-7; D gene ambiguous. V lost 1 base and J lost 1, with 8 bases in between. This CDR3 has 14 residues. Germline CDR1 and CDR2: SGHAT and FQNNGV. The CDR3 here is CASSLGLGSYEQYF. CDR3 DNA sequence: TGTGCCAGCAGCTTAGGTTTAGGGTCCTACGAGCAGTACTTC.

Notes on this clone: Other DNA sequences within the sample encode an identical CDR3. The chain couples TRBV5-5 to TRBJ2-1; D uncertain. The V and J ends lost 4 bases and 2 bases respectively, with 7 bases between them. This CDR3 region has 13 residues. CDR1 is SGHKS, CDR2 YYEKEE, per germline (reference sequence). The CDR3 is CASSPGPYNEQFF. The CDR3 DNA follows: TGTGCCAGCAGCCCAGGACCCTACAATGAGCAGTTCTTC.

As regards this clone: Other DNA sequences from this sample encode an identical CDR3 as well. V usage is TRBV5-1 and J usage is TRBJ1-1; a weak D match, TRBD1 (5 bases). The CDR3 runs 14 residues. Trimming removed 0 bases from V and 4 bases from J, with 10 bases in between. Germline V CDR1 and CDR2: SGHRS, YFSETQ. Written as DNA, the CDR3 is TGCGCCAGCAGCTTGGGTCAGGGAGGCACTGAAGCTTTCTTT. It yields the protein CASSLGQGGTEAFF. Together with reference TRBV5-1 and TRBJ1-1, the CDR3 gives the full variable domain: KAGVTQTPRYLIKTRGQQVTLSCSPISGHRSVSWYQQTPGQGLQFLFEYFSETQRNKGNFPGRFSGRQFSNSRSEMNVSTLELGDSALYLCASSLGQGGTEAFFGQGTRLTVV.

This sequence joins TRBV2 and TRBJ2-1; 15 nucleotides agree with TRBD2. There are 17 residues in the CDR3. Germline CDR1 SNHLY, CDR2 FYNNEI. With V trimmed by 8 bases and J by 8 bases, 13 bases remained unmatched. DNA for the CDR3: TGTGCCAGCGTGGGGGGGACTAGCGGGAGGTCATTCGATGAGCAGTTCTTC. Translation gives CASVGGTSGRSFDEQFF.

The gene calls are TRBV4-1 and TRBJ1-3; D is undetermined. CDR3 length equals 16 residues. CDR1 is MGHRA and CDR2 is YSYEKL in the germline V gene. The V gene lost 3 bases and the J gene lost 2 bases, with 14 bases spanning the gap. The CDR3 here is CASSQRIWETGNTIYF. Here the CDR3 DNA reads TGCGCCAGCAGCCAGAGAATCTGGGAAACTGGAAACACCATATATTTT.

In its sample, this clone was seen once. Here the CDR3 reads CAISEKGGSYEQYF. CDR3 in DNA: TGTGCCATCAGTGAAAAGGGAGGGTCCTACGAGCAGTACTTC. The rearrangement uses TRBV10-3 and TRBJ2-7; 7 nucleotides match TRBD2. The CDR3 has 14 residues. The V gene end was trimmed by 3 bases and the J gene end by 1 base; junction bases not matched to a gene: 3. Germline lookup yields CDR1 ENHRY and CDR2 SYGVKD.

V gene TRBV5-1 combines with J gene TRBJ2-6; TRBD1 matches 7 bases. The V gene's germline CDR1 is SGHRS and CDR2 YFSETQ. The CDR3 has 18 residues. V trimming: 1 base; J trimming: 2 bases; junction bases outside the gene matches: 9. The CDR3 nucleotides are TGCGCCAGCAGCTTGTTCGACAGGGTAGGAGCTGGGGCCAACGTCCTGACTTTC. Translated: CASSLFDRVGAGANVLTF.

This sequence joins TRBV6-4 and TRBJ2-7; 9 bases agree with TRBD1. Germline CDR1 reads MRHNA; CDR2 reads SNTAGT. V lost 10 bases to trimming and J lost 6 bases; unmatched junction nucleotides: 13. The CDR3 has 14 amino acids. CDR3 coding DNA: TGTGCCACCACTGGGGACAGGGAGACCTCCGAGCAGTACTTC. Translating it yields CATTGDRETSEQYF.